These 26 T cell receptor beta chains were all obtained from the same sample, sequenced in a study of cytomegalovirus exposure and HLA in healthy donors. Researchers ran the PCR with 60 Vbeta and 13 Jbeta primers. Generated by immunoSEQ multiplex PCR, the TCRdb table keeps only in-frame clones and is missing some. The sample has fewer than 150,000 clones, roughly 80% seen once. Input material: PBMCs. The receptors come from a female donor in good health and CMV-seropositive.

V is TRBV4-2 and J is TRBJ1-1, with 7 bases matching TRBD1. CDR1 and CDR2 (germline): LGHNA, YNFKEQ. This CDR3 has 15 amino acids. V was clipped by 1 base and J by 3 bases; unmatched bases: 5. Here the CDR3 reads CASSQGGGADTEAFF. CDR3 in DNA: TGTGCCAGCAGCCAAGGAGGGGGCGCGGACACTGAAGCTTTCTTT.

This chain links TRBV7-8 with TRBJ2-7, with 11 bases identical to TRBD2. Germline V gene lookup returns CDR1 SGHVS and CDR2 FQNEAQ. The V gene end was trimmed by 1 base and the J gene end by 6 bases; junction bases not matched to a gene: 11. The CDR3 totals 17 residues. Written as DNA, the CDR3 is TGTGCCAGCAGCTTAGGGATGCCGCCTAGCGGGGGGCGCGAGCAGTACTTC. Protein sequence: CASSLGMPPSGGREQYF.

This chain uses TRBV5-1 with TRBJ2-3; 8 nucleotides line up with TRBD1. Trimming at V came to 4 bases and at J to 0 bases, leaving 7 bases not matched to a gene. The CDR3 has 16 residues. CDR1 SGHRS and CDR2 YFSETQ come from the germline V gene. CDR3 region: CASSLWTGTSTDTQYF. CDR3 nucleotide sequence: TGCGCCAGCAGCCTGTGGACAGGGACTAGCACAGATACGCAGTATTTT.

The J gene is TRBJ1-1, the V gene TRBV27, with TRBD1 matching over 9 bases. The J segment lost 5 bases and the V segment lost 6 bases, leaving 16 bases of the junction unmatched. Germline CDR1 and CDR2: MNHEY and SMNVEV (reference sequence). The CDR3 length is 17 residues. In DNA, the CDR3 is TGTGCCAGCAGCCTGAGGGGACAGGGAAGGTCGAGAACTGAAGCTTTCTTT. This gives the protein CASSLRGQGRSRTEAFF.

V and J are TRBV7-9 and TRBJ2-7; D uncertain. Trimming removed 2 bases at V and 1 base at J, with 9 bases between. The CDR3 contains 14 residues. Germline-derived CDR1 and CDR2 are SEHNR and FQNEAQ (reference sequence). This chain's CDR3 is CASSLKAGSYEQYF. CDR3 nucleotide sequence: TGTGCCAGCAGCTTAAAGGCAGGTTCCTACGAGCAGTACTTC.

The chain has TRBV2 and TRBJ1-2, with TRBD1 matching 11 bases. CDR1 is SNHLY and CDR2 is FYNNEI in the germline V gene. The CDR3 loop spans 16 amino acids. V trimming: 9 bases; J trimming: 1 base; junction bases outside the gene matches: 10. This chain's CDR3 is CARPGTGGSGNYGYTF. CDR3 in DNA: TGTGCCAGACCCGGGACAGGGGGGAGCGGTAACTATGGCTACACCTTC.

The CDR3 DNA sequence: TGTGCCAGCAGCCAAGACCGACAGACCCAAGAGACCCAGTACTTC. Its translation: CASSQDRQTQETQYF. The chain couples TRBV4-2 to TRBJ2-5; TRBD1 is a possible D gene (5 bases). Trimming stripped 0 bases from V and 1 base from J, with 9 bases between. Germline CDR1 is LGHNA and CDR2 is YNFKEQ. The CDR3 contains 15 residues.

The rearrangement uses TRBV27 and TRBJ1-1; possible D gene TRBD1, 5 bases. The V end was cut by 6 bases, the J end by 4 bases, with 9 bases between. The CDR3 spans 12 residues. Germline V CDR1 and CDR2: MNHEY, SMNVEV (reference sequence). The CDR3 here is CASRNRGTEAFF. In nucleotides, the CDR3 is TGTGCCAGCAGGAATAGGGGCACTGAAGCTTTCTTT.

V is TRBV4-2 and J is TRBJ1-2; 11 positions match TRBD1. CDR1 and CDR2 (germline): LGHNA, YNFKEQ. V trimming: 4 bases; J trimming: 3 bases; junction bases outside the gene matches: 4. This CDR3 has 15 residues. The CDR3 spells CASSPRDRGDYGYTF. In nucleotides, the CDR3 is TGTGCCAGCAGCCCGAGGGACAGGGGGGACTATGGCTACACCTTC.

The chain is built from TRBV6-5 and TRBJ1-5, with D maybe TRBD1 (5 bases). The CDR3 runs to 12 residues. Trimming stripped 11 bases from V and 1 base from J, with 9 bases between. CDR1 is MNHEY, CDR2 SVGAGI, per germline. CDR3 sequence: CASEGSNQPQHF. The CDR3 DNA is TGTGCCTCGGAGGGGAGCAATCAGCCCCAGCATTTT.

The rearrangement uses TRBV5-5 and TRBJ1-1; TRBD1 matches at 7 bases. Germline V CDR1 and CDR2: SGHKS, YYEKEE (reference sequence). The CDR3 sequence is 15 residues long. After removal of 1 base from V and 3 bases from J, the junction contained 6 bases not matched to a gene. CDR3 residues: CASSLIQGGDTEAFF. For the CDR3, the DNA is TGTGCCAGCAGCTTGATTCAGGGGGGCGACACTGAAGCTTTCTTT. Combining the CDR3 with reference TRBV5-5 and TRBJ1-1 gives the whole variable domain DAGVTQSPTHLIKTRGQQVTLRCSPISGHKSVSWYQQVLGQGPQFIFQYYEKEERGRGNFPDRFSARQFPNYSSELNVNALLLGDSALYLCASSLIQGGDTEAFFGQGTRLTVV.

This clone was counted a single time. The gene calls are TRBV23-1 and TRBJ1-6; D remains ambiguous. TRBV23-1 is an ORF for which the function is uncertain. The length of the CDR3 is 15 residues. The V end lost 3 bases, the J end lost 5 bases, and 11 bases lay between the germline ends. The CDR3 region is CASSQRPTHNSPLHF. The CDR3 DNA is TGCGCCAGCAGTCAGAGGCCAACCCATAATTCACCCCTCCACTTT.

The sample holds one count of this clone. CDR3 sequence reads: CASTRTVGTDTQYF. CDR3 in DNA: TGCGCCAGCACGAGGACAGTCGGCACAGATACGCAGTATTTT. The V call is TRBV5-1, the J call TRBJ2-3; D is possibly TRBD1 (6 bases). The V gene lost 6 bases and the J gene lost 1 base, with 12 bases spanning the gap. The length of the CDR3 is 14 residues. Looked up from germline, CDR1 is SGHRS and CDR2 is YFSETQ.

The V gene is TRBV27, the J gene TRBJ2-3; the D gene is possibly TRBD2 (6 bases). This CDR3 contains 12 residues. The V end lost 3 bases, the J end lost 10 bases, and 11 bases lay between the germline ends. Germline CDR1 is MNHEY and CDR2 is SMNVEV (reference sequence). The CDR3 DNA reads TGTGCCAGCAGTTTCACGGGGGAAGCGCAGTATTTT. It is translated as CASSFTGEAQYF.

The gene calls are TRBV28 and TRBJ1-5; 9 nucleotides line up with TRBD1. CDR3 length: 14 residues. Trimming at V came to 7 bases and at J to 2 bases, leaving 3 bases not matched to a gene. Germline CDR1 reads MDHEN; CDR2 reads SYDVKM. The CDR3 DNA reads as TGTGCCAGCACCCGGGACAGGGGCAATCAGCCCCAGCATTTT. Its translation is CASTRDRGNQPQHF. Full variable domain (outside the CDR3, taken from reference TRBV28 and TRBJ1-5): DVKVTQSSRYLVKRTGEKVFLECVQDMDHENMFWYRQDPGLGLRLIYFSYDVKMKEKGDIPEGYSVSREKKERFSLILESASTNQTSMYLCASTRDRGNQPQHFGDGTRLSIL.

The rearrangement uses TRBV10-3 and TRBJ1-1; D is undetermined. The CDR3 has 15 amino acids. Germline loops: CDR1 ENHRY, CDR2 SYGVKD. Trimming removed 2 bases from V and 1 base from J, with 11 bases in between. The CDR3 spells CAISERVSENTEAFF. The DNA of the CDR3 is TGTGCCATCAGTGAGAGAGTTTCTGAGAACACTGAAGCTTTCTTT.

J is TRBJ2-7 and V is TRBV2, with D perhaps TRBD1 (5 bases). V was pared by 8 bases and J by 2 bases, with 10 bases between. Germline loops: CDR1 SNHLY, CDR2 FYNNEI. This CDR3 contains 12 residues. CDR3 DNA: TGTGCCAGCGGGGCCGGTACCTACGAGCAGTACTTC. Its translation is CASGAGTYEQYF.

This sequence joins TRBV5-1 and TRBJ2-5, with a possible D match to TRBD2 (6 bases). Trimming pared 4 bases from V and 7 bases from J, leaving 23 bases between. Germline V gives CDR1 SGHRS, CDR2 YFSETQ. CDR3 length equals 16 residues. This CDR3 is CASSMDMTRGGGTQYF. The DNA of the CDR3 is TGCGCCAGCAGCATGGATATGACAAGGGGAGGTGGGACCCAGTACTTC.

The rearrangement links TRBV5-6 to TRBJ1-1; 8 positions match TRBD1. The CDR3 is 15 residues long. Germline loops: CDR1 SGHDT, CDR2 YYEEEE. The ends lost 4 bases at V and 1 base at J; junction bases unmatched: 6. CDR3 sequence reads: CASSRTGRENTEAFF. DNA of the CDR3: TGTGCCAGCAGCAGGACAGGGAGGGAGAACACTGAAGCTTTCTTT.

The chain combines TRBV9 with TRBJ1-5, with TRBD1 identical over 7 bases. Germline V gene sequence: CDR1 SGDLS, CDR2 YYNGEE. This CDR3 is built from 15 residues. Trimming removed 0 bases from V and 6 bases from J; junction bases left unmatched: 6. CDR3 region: CASSVGLTGTQPQHF. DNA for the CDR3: TGTGCCAGCAGCGTAGGTCTGACAGGGACTCAGCCCCAGCATTTT.

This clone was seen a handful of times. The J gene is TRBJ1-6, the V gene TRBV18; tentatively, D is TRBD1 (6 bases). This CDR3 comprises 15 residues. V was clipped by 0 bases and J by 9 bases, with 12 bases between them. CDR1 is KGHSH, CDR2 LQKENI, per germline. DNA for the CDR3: TGTGCCAGCTCACCACCGCAGGGGATCGGTTCACCCCTCCACTTT. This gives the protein CASSPPQGIGSPLHF.

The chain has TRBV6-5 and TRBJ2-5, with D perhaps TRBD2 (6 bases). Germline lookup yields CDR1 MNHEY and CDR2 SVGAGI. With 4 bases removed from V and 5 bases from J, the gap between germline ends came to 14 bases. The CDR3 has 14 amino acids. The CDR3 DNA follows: TGTGCCAGCAGTTTAGGGACTCTGGGGGAGACCCAGTACTTC. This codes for CASSLGTLGETQYF.

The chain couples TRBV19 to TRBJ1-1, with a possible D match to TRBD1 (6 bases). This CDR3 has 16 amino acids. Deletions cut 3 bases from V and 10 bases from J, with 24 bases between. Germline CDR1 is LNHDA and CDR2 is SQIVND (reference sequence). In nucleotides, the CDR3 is TGTGCCAGTAGTATGGGGGCGAAAGAGGGGTTTTTGCGAGCTTTCTTT. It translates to CASSMGAKEGFLRAFF.

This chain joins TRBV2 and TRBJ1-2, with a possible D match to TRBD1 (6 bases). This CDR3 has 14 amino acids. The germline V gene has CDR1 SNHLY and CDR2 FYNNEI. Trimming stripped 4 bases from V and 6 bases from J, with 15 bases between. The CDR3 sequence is CASSVTGTSHGYTF. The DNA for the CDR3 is TGTGCCAGCAGTGTAACAGGGACCTCGCATGGCTACACCTTC.

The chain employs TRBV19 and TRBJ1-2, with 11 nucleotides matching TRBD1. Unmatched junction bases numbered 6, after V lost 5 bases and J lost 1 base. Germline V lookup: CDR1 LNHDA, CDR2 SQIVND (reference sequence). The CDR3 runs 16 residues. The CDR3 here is CASSARDRGYNYGYTF. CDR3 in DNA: TGTGCCAGTAGTGCCCGGGACAGGGGGTATAACTATGGCTACACCTTC. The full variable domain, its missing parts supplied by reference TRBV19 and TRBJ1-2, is DGGITQSPKYLFRKEGQNVTLSCEQNLNHDAMYWYRQDPGQGLRLIYYSQIVNDFQKGDIAEGYSVSREKKESFPLTVTSAQKNPTAFYLCASSARDRGYNYGYTFGSGTRLTVV.

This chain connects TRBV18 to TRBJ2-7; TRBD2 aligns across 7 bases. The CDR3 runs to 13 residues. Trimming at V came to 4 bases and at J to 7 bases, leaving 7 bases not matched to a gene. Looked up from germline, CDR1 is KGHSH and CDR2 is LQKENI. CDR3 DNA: TGTGCCAGCTCACAAGGTGGCGGGGGTGAGCAGTACTTC. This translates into CASSQGGGGEQYF.